This T cell receptor beta chain was sequenced in a study of T-cell reconstitution after alpha-beta-depleted transplantation in children. A TCRbeta library incorporating unique molecular identifiers was prepared. TCRdb used MiXCR to reprocess the PCR reads, holding one entry per CDR3 protein. The sample has more than 500,000 distinct CDR3 sequences, about an eighth seen once; the top ten hold 11% to 15%. This clonotype was seen a few times. The junction departs from germline at one end; a sequencing error may be responsible. CDR1 is LGHNA, CDR2 YNFKEQ, per germline. The CDR3 is 13 residues long. This sequence joins TRBV4-2 and TRBJ2-1; 12 bases are shared with TRBD2. The sample consisted of PBMCs, mostly from graft donor cells, taken 180 days after TCRalphabeta/CD19-depleted stem cell transplant. The source is a female patient aged 2-10 years who had a stem cell transplant for aplastic anemia, so the T cells may come from the graft donor. CDR3 nucleotide sequence: TGTGCCAGCAGCCCCCCTACTAGCGGGGGGTGGGTCTTC. This gives the protein CASSPPTSGGWVF.